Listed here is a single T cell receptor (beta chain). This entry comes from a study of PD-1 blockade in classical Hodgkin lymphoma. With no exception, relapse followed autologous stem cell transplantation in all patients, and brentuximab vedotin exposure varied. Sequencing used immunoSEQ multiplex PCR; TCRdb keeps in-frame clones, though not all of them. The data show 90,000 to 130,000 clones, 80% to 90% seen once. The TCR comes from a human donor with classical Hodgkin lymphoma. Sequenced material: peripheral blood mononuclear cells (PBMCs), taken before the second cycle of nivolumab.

The CDR3 sequence is CASSPGTSGRTGDEQFF. Here the CDR3 DNA reads TGTGCCAGCAGCCCCGGGACTAGCGGACGAACCGGGGATGAGCAGTTCTTC. The chain links TRBV11-2 to TRBJ2-1; TRBD2 matches at 11 bases. The ends lost 5 bases at V and 8 bases at J; junction bases unmatched: 14. The CDR3 has 17 residues. The V gene's germline CDR1 is SGHAT and CDR2 FQNNGV.